Sequencing of this T cell receptor beta chain was carried out in a study of T cell clonotyping in hematopoietic cell transplantation. Study-wide findings and caveats: Few recipient clonotypes overlapped donors; over 95% were de novo at given depth. Pathologically expanded recipient clonotypes increased progressively from day 30 to day 180 as diversity fell. Cells were unsorted, so CD4 and CD8 contributions were not separated.

Libraries were prepared by immunoSEQ multiplex PCR; TCRdb keeps only in-frame clonotypes and omits some of them. This sample has 15,000 to 20,000 clones, with approximately 60% found just once. As to this clone: Its antigen is not known.

The CDR3 length is 12 residues. V lost 5 bases and J 4 bases, leaving 7 bases between the germline ends. The germline V gene encodes CDR1 SGHRS and CDR2 YFSETQ. The sequence was obtained from a male patient in his forties or fifties who had an allogeneic stem cell transplant from an unrelated donor, so T cells may come from the graft donor. Some clones in this sample may be carry-over from other donors' samples. Sequenced material: PBMCs, taken 30 days after allogeneic stem cell transplant. V and J are TRBV5-1 and TRBJ2-1; no firm D call. CDR3 nucleotides: TGCGCCAGCAGACAGATGTACAATGAGCAGTTCTTC. Protein: CASRQMYNEQFF.